These 3 T cell receptor beta chains originate from one sample sequenced in a study of identical twins. From the 5' RACE reads, TCRdb called clonotypes with MiXCR, one entry per CDR3 protein. The sample lists some 600,000 distinct CDR3 sequences, roughly 7.1% occurring once. The same sample was also studied in work on yellow fever vaccine responses in identical twins.

Sequenced material: PBMCs. Receptor source: a woman in her late teens or twenties in good health.

V gene TRBV18 combines with J gene TRBJ2-2; maybe TRBD2 (5 bases). Germline values: CDR1 KGHSH, CDR2 LQKENI. The length of the CDR3 is 16 residues. Trimming took off 2 bases at V and 4 bases at J, with 14 bases between the two ends. CDR3 DNA sequence: TGTGCCAGCTCACCAAGCGCGGGTTTGAGCACCGGGGAGCTGTTTTTT. Translation: CASSPSAGLSTGELFF.

This clonotype occurred a few times. The chain links TRBV5-1 to TRBJ2-3, with 11 bases matching TRBD2. After removal of 4 bases from V and 7 bases from J, the junction contained 8 bases not matched to a gene. The germline V gene has CDR1 SGHRS and CDR2 YFSETQ. The CDR3 consists of 15 residues. This chain's CDR3 is CASSPSASGRNTQYF. CDR3 coding DNA: TGCGCCAGCAGCCCCAGTGCTAGCGGGAGGAATACGCAGTATTTT. Looking up the rest from reference TRBV5-1 and TRBJ2-3 gives the full variable domain: KAGVTQTPRYLIKTRGQQVTLSCSPISGHRSVSWYQQTPGQGLQFLFEYFSETQRNKGNFPGRFSGRQFSNSRSEMNVSTLELGDSALYLCASSPSASGRNTQYFGPGTRLTVL.

This clonotype was picked up a small number of times. The gene calls are TRBV3-1 and TRBJ2-7, with 10 nucleotides matching TRBD2. Germline CDR1 and CDR2: LGHDT and YNNKEL (reference sequence). The CDR3 totals 16 residues. V gave up 4 bases and J gave up 5 bases; unmatched junction bases: 11. Written as DNA, the CDR3 is TGTGCCAGCAGCCCCGAAGCGGGAGGGATCGTCCACGAGCAGTACTTC. Its protein is CASSPEAGGIVHEQYF.